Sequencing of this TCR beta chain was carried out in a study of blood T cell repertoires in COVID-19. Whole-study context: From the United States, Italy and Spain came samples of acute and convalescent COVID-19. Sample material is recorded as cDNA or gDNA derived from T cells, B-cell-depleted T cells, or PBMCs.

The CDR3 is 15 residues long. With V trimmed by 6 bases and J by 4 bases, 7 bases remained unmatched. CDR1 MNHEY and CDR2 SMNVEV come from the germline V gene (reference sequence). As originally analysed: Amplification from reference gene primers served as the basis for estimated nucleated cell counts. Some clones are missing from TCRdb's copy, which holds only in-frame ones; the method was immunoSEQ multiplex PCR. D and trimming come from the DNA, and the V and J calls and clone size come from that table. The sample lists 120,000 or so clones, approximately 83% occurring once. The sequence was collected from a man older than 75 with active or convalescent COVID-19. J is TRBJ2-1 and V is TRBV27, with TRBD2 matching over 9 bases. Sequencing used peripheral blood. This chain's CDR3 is CASRRGSGSYNEQFF. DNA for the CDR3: TGTGCCAGCAGACGCGGTAGCGGGAGTTACAATGAGCAGTTCTTC.